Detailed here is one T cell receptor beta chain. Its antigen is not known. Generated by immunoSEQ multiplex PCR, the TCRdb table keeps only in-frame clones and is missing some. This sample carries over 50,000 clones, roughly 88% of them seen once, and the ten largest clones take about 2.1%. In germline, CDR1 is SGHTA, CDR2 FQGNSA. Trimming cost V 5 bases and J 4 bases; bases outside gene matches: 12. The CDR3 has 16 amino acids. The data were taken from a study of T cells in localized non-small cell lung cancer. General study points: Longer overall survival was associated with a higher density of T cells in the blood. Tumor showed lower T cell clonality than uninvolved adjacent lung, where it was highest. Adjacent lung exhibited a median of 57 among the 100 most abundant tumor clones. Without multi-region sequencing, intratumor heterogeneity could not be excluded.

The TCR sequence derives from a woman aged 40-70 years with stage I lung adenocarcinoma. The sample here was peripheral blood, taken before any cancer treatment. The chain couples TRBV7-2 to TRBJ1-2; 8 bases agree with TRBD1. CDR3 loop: CASSANAGGQGYGYTF. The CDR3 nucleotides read TGTGCCAGCAGCGCAAACGCAGGGGGCCAGGGCTATGGCTACACCTTC.